Below, 6 T cell receptor beta chains from the same sample are listed, as sequenced in a study of neurological immune-mediated disorders. Each CDR3 protein gets one entry after TCRdb re-called the 5' RACE reads with MiXCR. Found here are tens of thousands of distinct CDR3 sequences, about 26% of them singletons; the top ten hold roughly 25%. The specimen sequenced was PBMCs. These receptors were obtained from a woman in her sixties or seventies in good health.

Ten or more counts support this clonotype. This chain uses TRBV29-1 with TRBJ2-5; weak D call: TRBD2 (7 bases). The CDR3 sequence is 13 residues long. With 2 bases removed from V and 4 bases from J, the gap between germline ends came to 11 bases. In germline, CDR1 is SQVTM, CDR2 ANQGSEA. The CDR3 DNA reads as TGCAGCGTTGAAAAAGGGGGGGGAGAGACCCAGTACTTC. This translates into CSVEKGGGETQYF.

Ten or more counts support this clonotype. The chain joins TRBV28 to TRBJ2-6; D unclear. Germline assignment: CDR1 MDHEN and CDR2 SYDVKM. The ends were cut back, 8 bases at V and 7 bases at J, with 9 bases in the middle. CDR3 length: 12 residues. The CDR3 nucleotides are TGTGCCAGCCGAAACGGCGCCAACGTCCTGACTTTC. It specifies CASRNGANVLTF.

This clonotype was counted only a few times. The genes are TRBV6-5 and TRBJ2-7; TRBD1 matches 8 bases. From germline, CDR1 is MNHEY and CDR2 SVGAGI. After removal of 1 base from V and 4 bases from J, the junction contained 9 bases not matched to a gene. This CDR3 has 16 amino acids. DNA of the CDR3: TGTGCCAGCAGTTACTATCGGGTTCGACAGGGGTACGAGCAGTACTTC. It codes for CASSYYRVRQGYEQYF.

The table lists this clonotype with many counts. V usage is TRBV7-9 and J usage is TRBJ1-1; D unresolved. The CDR3 contains 11 residues. Trimming stripped 5 bases from V and 8 bases from J, with 9 bases between. The V gene's germline CDR1 is SEHNR and CDR2 FQNEAQ (reference sequence). This CDR3 reads CASSAGYEAFF. The CDR3 nucleotides are TGTGCCAGCAGCGCCGGATACGAAGCTTTCTTT.

Many counts were recorded for this clonotype. The chain combines TRBV20-1 with TRBJ2-1; 7 bases agree with TRBD2. The CDR3 runs 12 residues. CDR1 is DFQATT and CDR2 is SNEGSKA in the germline V gene (reference sequence). J gave up 7 bases and V 5 bases, and 5 bases lay outside the gene matches. The CDR3 spells CSAPWGGNEQFF. The CDR3 DNA follows: TGCAGTGCTCCATGGGGGGGGAATGAGCAGTTCTTC.

The chain recombines TRBV20-1 with TRBJ2-7, with D tentatively TRBD1 (6 bases). V was shortened by 5 bases and J by 2 bases, with 16 bases between the two germline ends. The CDR3 contains 14 residues. Germline CDR1 reads DFQATT; CDR2 reads SNEGSKA (reference sequence). CDR3 in amino acids: CSAQTGYGTYEQYF. The CDR3 region has the DNA TGCAGTGCTCAAACAGGGTACGGAACCTACGAGCAGTACTTC.